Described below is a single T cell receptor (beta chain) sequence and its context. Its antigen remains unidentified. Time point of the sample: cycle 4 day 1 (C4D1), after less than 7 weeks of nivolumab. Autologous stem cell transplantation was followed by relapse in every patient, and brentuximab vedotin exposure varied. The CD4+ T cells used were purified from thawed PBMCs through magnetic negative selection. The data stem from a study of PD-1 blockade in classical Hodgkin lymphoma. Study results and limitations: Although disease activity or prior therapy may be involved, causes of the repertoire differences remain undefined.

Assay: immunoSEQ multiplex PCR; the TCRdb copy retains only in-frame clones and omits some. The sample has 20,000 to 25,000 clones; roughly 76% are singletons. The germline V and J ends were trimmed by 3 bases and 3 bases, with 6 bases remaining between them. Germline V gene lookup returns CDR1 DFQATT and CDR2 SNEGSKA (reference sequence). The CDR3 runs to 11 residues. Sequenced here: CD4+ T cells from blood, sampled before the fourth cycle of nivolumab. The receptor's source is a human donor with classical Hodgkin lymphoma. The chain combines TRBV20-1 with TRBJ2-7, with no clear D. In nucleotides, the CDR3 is TGCAGTGCTAGGGGTGGCTACGAGCAGTACTTC. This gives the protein CSARGGYEQYF.